Given below is one T cell receptor beta chain in context. Profiled with immunoSEQ multiplex PCR; TCRdb holds only in-frame clones, not every one. Of some 50,000 clones in the sample, around 80% were seen once. The data were obtained in a study of OX40 agonist ivuxolimab in advanced cancers. Study-wide context: Administration of intravenous ivuxolimab to patients occurred every 2 weeks at 0.01 to 10 mg/kg. The mean age was about 61 years, ranging from about 20 to 85, with 82.7% of participants male.

There are 15 residues in the CDR3. J gave up 4 bases and V 3 bases, and 8 bases lay outside the gene matches. Germline V gives CDR1 LNHDA, CDR2 SQIVND (reference sequence). If patients had autoimmune disease history or systemic immunosuppression, they were excluded. This chain connects TRBV19 to TRBJ2-7, with TRBD2 identical over 8 bases. The source was CD4+ or CD8+ T cells sorted from blood, collected in a trial of the OX40 agonist ivuxolimab. The TCR was taken from an adult with an advanced solid tumor such as melanoma, head and neck, liver or kidney cancer. CDR3 region: CASSILPGGRYEQYF. The CDR3, as DNA: TGTGCCAGTAGTATCCTCCCGGGGGGGCGGTACGAGCAGTACTTC.